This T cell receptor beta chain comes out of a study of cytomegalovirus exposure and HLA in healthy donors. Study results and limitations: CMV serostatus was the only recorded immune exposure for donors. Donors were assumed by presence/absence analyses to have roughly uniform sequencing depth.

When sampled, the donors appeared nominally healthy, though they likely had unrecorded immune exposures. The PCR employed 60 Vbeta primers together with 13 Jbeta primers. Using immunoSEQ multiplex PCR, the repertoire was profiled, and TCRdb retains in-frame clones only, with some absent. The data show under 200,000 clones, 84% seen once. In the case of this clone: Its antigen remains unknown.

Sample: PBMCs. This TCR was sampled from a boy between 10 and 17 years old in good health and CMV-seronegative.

DNA for the CDR3: TGTGCTAGTGGTTTGCCCCACAGGGGAGCAGATACGCAGTATTTT. It translates to CASGLPHRGADTQYF. The chain carries TRBV12-5 and TRBJ2-3; 7 bases fit TRBD1. Trimming at V came to 2 bases and at J to 4 bases, leaving 6 bases not matched to a gene. CDR3 length: 15 residues. Germline V gene lookup returns CDR1 LGHNT and CDR2 FRNRAP.